This T cell receptor (beta chain) is from a study of identical twins. General observations from the study: One should note that invariant MAIT and iNKT cells could partly confound zero-insertion analyses.

The CDR3 runs to 15 residues. Deletions cut 6 bases from V and 1 base from J, with 13 bases between. The table lists this clonotype with many counts. The antigen remains unidentified. TCRdb passed the 5' RACE reads through MiXCR, listing each CDR3 protein once. This sample has 250,000 to 350,000 distinct CDR3 sequences, with roughly 8.6% found just once. The data were also submitted as part of a second study, on yellow fever vaccine responses in identical twins.

This chain connects TRBV12-3 or TRBV12-4 to TRBJ1-5; no clear D. What was sequenced was memory (CD45RO+) T cells sorted from blood. The TCR sequence derives from a woman aged 18-30 years in good health. In DNA, the CDR3 is TGTGCCAGCAGCCCCGCCGGGGTGAGCAATCAGCCCCAGCATTTT. The encoded protein is CASSPAGVSNQPQHF.